Listed below are T cell receptor beta chains from one sample, sequenced in a study of T cell responses to AZD1222 COVID-19 vaccine. The assay was immunoSEQ multiplex PCR, and TCRdb's table has in-frame clones only and misses some. The sample includes roughly 70,000 clones, about 85% of them seen just once. Source: peripheral blood, taken on day 0 of AZD1222 vaccination. The receptors originated from an adult in good health. Both conserved end residues are part of each CDR3. The D gene is left open where the match is weak. Rows give clone size only sometimes, using once, few, many, or a class for an expanded clone.

CDR3 protein: CASSKIQRGGRDTQYF
CDR3 DNA: TGTGCCAGCAGCAAGATACAGCGGGGGGGCAGAGATACGCAGTATTTT
clone size: NA
D gene: TRBD2
V gene: TRBV5-8
J gene: TRBJ2-3

CDR3 protein: CSVLQGADNSPLHF
CDR3 DNA: TGCAGCGTCTTACAGGGGGCAGATAATTCACCCCTCCACTTT
clone size: NA
D gene: TRBD1
V gene: TRBV29-1
J gene: TRBJ1-6

CDR3 protein: CASGKGVGYTF
CDR3 DNA: TGTGCCAGCGGGAAAGGGGTTGGCTACACCTTC
clone size: NA
D gene: NA
V gene: TRBV12-3/TRBV12-4
J gene: TRBJ1-2

CDR3 protein: CASSLRPGANTEAFF
CDR3 DNA: TGTGCCAGCAGCTTAAGACCAGGGGCGAACACTGAAGCTTTCTTT
clone size: NA
D gene: NA
V gene: TRBV7-9
J gene: TRBJ1-1

CDR3 protein: CAWRPPGQGLFAEAFF
CDR3 DNA: TGTGCCTGGAGACCCCCAGGACAGGGATTATTTGCTGAAGCTTTCTTT
clone size: NA
D gene: TRBD1
V gene: TRBV30
J gene: TRBJ1-1

CDR3 protein: CASSYWGTGRNEQFF
CDR3 DNA: TGTGCCAGCAGTTACTGGGGGACAGGGCGCAATGAGCAGTTCTTC
clone size: NA
D gene: TRBD1
V gene: TRBV6-5
J gene: TRBJ2-1

CDR3 protein: CASSLGPVETQYF
CDR3 DNA: TGTGCCAGCAGCTTGGGCCCCGTTGAGACGCAGTATTTT
clone size: once
D gene: NA
V gene: TRBV11-2
J gene: TRBJ2-3

CDR3 protein: CASRQLTGYEQYF
CDR3 DNA: TGTGCCAGCAGACAACTAACAGGGTACGAGCAGTACTTC
clone size: few
D gene: NA
V gene: TRBV6-5
J gene: TRBJ2-7

CDR3 protein: CASSYPRQGDYGYTF
CDR3 DNA: TGTGCCAGCAGTTACCCACGACAGGGGGACTATGGCTACACCTTC
clone size: NA
D gene: TRBD1
V gene: TRBV6-5
J gene: TRBJ1-2

CDR3 protein: CASSLTPQSSYEQYF
CDR3 DNA: TGTGCCAGCAGCTTAACTCCTCAGAGCTCCTACGAGCAGTACTTC
clone size: NA
D gene: NA
V gene: TRBV11-2
J gene: TRBJ2-7

CDR3 protein: CASSQDPAGGQPQHF
CDR3 DNA: TGTGCCAGCAGCCAAGATCCGGCAGGGGGACAGCCCCAGCATTTT
clone size: few
D gene: TRBD1
V gene: TRBV3-1/TRBV3-2
J gene: TRBJ1-5

CDR3 protein: CASSFQVWQSTEAFF
CDR3 DNA: TGTGCCAGCAGCTTCCAAGTCTGGCAGAGCACTGAAGCTTTCTTT
clone size: once
D gene: NA
V gene: TRBV7-2
J gene: TRBJ1-1

CDR3 protein: CASSPGLGSEKLFF
CDR3 DNA: TGCGCCAGCAGCCCGGGGTTAGGGAGTGAAAAACTGTTTTTT
clone size: NA
D gene: NA
V gene: TRBV5-1
J gene: TRBJ1-4

CDR3 protein: CASSPLGVTGELFF
CDR3 DNA: TGTGCCAGCAGCCCCCTAGGGGTTACCGGGGAGCTGTTTTTT
clone size: NA
D gene: NA
V gene: TRBV6-5
J gene: TRBJ2-2

CDR3 protein: CATSRGTEIEKLFF
CDR3 DNA: TGTGCCACCTCGCGGGGGACAGAGATAGAAAAACTGTTTTTT
clone size: NA
D gene: TRBD1
V gene: TRBV19
J gene: TRBJ1-4

CDR3 protein: CASSQGPRVLNTEAFF
CDR3 DNA: TGCGCCAGCAGTCAAGGTCCCCGGGTTCTGAACACTGAAGCTTTCTTT
clone size: once
D gene: NA
V gene: TRBV23-1
J gene: TRBJ1-1

CDR3 protein: CASSPIRQRSSYEQYF
CDR3 DNA: TGTGCCAGCTCACCTATAAGACAGAGGAGCTCCTACGAGCAGTACTTC
clone size: NA
D gene: NA
V gene: TRBV18
J gene: TRBJ2-7

CDR3 protein: CASSFGIEGNTIYF
CDR3 DNA: TGTGCCAGCAGCTTTGGGATCGAGGGGAACACCATATATTTT
clone size: NA
D gene: NA
V gene: TRBV7-9
J gene: TRBJ1-3